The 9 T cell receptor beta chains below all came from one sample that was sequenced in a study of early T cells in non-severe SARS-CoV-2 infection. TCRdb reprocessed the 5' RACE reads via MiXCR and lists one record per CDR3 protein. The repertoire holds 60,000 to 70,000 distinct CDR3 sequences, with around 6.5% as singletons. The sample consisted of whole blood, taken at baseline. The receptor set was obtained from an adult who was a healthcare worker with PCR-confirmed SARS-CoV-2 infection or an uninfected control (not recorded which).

In nucleotides, the CDR3 is TGCAGCGTTGCGGGGGGACTAGCGGGAGTCGGGTACGAGCAGTACTTC. Its translation is CSVAGGLAGVGYEQYF. This chain joins TRBV29-1 and TRBJ2-7; TRBD2 aligns across 14 bases. The CDR3 contains 16 residues. Germline CDR1 is SQVTM and CDR2 is ANQGSEA. V gave up 4 bases and J gave up 4 bases; unmatched junction bases: 9.

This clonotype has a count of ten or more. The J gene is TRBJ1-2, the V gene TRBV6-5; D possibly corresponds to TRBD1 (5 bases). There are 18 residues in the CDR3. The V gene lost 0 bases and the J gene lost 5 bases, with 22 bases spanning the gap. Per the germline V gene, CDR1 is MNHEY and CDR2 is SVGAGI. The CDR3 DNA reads TGTGCCAGCAGTTACTCGAGTGGGGACTTCGAGCTTCCTTATGGCTACACCTTC. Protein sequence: CASSYSSGDFELPYGYTF.

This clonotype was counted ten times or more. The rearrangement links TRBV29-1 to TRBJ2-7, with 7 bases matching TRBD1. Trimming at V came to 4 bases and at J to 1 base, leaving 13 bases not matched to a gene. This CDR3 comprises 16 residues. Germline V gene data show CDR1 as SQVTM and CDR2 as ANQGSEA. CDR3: CSVVTLKTGPSYEQYF. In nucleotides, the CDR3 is TGCAGCGTTGTAACCTTAAAGACAGGGCCTTCCTACGAGCAGTACTTC.

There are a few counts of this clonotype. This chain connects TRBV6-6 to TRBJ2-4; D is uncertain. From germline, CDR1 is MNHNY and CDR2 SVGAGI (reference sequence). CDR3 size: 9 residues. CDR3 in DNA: TGTGGGGCCAAAAACATTCAGTACTTC. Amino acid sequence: CGAKNIQYF.

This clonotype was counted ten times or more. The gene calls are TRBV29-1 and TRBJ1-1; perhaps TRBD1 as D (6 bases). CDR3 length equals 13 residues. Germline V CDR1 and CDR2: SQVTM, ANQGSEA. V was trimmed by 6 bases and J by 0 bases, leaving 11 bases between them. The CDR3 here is CSVRGGVNTEAFF. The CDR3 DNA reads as TGCAGCGTGAGGGGGGGCGTGAACACTGAAGCTTTCTTT.

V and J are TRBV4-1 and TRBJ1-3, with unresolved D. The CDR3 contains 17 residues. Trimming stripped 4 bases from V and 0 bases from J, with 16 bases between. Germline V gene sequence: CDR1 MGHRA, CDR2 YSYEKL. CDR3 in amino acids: CASSLLFRADSGNTIYF. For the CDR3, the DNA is TGCGCCAGCAGCCTTCTATTTCGGGCAGACTCTGGAAACACCATATATTTT.

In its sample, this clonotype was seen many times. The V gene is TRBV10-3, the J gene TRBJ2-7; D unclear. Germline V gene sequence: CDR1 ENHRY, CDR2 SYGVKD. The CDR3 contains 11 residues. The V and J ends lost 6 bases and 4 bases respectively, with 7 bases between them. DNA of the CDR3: TGTGCCATCAGGAAACAGTACGAGCAGTACTTC. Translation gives CAIRKQYEQYF.

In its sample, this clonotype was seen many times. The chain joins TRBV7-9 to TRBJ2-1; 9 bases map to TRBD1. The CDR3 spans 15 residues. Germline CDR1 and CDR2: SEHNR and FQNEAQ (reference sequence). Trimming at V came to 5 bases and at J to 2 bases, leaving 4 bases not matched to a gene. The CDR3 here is CASSRQGVAYNEQFF. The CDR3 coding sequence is TGTGCCAGCAGCAGACAGGGGGTCGCCTACAATGAGCAGTTCTTC.

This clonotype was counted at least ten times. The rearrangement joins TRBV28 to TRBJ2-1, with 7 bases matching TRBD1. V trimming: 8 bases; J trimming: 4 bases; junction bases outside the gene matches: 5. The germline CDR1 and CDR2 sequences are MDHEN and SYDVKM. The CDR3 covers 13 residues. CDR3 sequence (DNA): TGTGCCAGCGAGGCACAGGGGTACAATGAGCAGTTCTTC. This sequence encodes CASEAQGYNEQFF.